The rows below give T cell receptor beta chains drawn from one sample of a study of T-cell memory formation after mild COVID-19. Using its own MiXCR run on the 5' RACE reads, TCRdb lists one record per CDR3 protein. This sample yields a few hundred thousand distinct CDR3 sequences, of which around 21% are seen a single time; approximately 12% belongs to the top ten. Material for sequencing was PBMCs or a T cell subset sorted from them (not recorded which). The receptor set was obtained from an adult woman who had mild COVID-19 (a few samples of this study predate the infection). Cell type and time point are not known. Both conserved end residues are part of each CDR3. The D gene is left open where the match is weak. For some rows the clone size is stated as once, few or many, or as a class when expanded; others skip it.

cdr3_aa,cdr3_nt,v_call,cdr3_length,d_call,clone_size,j_call
CAISGSGRASDTQYF,TGTGCCATCAGTGGGAGCGGGAGGGCCTCAGATACGCAGTATTTT,TRBV10-3,15,TRBD2,-,TRBJ2-3
CASRPDLGQGLGEQFF,TGCGCCAGCAGACCCGATTTGGGACAGGGCCTCGGGGAGCAGTTCTTC,TRBV4-3,16,TRBD1,-,TRBJ2-1
CSVTGGPKNIQYF,TGCAGTGTAACGGGGGGGCCCAAAAACATTCAGTACTTC,TRBV20-1,13,TRBD2,-,TRBJ2-4
CSVRTVSSYEQYF,TGCAGCGTTCGGACTGTGAGCTCCTACGAGCAGTACTTC,TRBV29-1,13,-,-,TRBJ2-7
CASSYRGGRETQYF,TGTGCCAGCAGTTATCGGGGGGGCCGAGAGACCCAGTACTTC,TRBV12-3/TRBV12-4,14,TRBD2,-,TRBJ2-5
CASSPERTVTHEQYF,TGTGCCAGCAGCCCCGAAAGGACAGTGACCCACGAGCAGTACTTC,TRBV3-1,15,-,few,TRBJ2-7
CASTHSSTDTQYF,TGCGCCAGCACCCATTCTAGCACAGATACGCAGTATTTT,TRBV5-1,13,-,-,TRBJ2-3
CASSYHRDRGYNEQFF,TGTGCCAGCAGTTACCACCGGGACAGGGGGTACAATGAGCAGTTCTTC,TRBV28,16,TRBD1,few,TRBJ2-1
CASSQGRSTGLGAFF,TGTGCCAGCAGCCAAGGGAGGAGCACAGGGTTAGGAGCTTTCTTT,TRBV14,15,-,-,TRBJ1-1
CASRSGTSGQFF,TGTGCCAGCCGTAGCGGGACTAGCGGACAGTTCTTC,TRBV7-8,12,TRBD2,few,TRBJ2-1
CAWASGQGTEAFF,TGTGCCTGGGCCTCGGGCCAAGGCACTGAAGCTTTCTTT,TRBV30,13,-,-,TRBJ1-1
CASSSQGPRTDTQYF,TGCGCCAGCAGCTCACAAGGCCCTAGGACAGATACGCAGTATTTT,TRBV5-1,15,-,many,TRBJ2-3
CSAPWREPWDTQYF,TGCAGTGCTCCCTGGCGGGAGCCATGGGATACGCAGTATTTT,TRBV20-1,14,TRBD2,-,TRBJ2-3
CASSPWDVATEAFF,TGTGCCAGCAGTCCGTGGGACGTTGCCACTGAAGCTTTCTTT,TRBV12-3/TRBV12-4,14,-,few,TRBJ1-1
CASRGQGAGQPQHF,TGTGCCAGCAGAGGACAGGGGGCTGGGCAGCCCCAGCATTTT,TRBV12-3/TRBV12-4,14,TRBD1,many,TRBJ1-5
CASSSRIGTDSPLHF,TGTGCCAGCAGCTCGCGGATCGGAACCGATTCACCCCTCCACTTT,TRBV7-9,15,-,many,TRBJ1-6
CASSSSLAGGETQYF,TGTGCCAGCAGCTCATCTTTGGCGGGGGGGGAGACCCAGTACTTC,TRBV7-9,15,TRBD2,few,TRBJ2-5
CASTADRGRNNSPLHF,TGTGCCAGCACAGCCGACAGGGGGCGGAATAATTCACCCCTCCACTTT,TRBV2,16,TRBD1,-,TRBJ1-6
CASETGKGTEAFF,TGTGCCAGTGAAACAGGGAAGGGAACTGAAGCTTTCTTT,TRBV19,13,-,-,TRBJ1-1
CASSETERYGYTF,TGCGCCAGCAGTGAGACAGAGCGATATGGCTACACCTTC,TRBV10-2,13,-,-,TRBJ1-2
CASSFAYNSNQPQHF,TGTGCCAGCAGCTTCGCCTATAATAGCAATCAGCCCCAGCATTTT,TRBV7-8,15,-,-,TRBJ1-5
CSASGGLAGVGEQFF,TGCAGTGCTAGTGGGGGACTAGCGGGAGTGGGTGAGCAGTTCTTC,TRBV20-1,15,TRBD2,-,TRBJ2-1
CASSHRPGLAATSTDTQYF,TGTGCCAGCAGCCACCGCCCCGGACTAGCTGCAACTAGCACAGATACGCAGTATTTT,TRBV7-6,19,TRBD2,-,TRBJ2-3
CAIRRDRLSYEQYF,TGTGCCATCAGGAGGGACAGACTCTCCTACGAGCAGTACTTC,TRBV10-3,14,TRBD1,few,TRBJ2-7
CSVAPGFNEKLFF,TGCAGCGTCGCTCCGGGTTTTAATGAAAAACTGTTTTTT,TRBV29-1,13,-,few,TRBJ1-4
CASSYALENTEAFF,TGTGCCAGCAGTTACGCTCTGGAGAACACTGAAGCTTTCTTT,TRBV6-6,14,-,-,TRBJ1-1
CASSSGPVSPTDTQYF,TGTGCCAGCAGCTCCGGGCCAGTTTCCCCCACAGATACGCAGTATTTT,TRBV7-3,16,-,-,TRBJ2-3
CASSRLTSGGINEQFF,TGCGCCAGCAGCCGATTGACTAGCGGGGGAATAAATGAGCAGTTCTTC,TRBV4-1,16,TRBD2,few,TRBJ2-1
CASSLAGRGPSTDTQYF,TGTGCCAGCAGTTTAGCGGGGAGGGGTCCTAGCACAGATACGCAGTATTTT,TRBV12-3/TRBV12-4,17,TRBD2,medium-sized,TRBJ2-3
CAMAIGDTQYF,TGTGCCATGGCAATAGGGGATACGCAGTATTTT,TRBV10-3,11,-,-,TRBJ2-3
CASSRSTGALNSPLHF,TGTGCCAGCAGCCGATCGACAGGGGCGTTAAATTCACCCCTCCACTTT,TRBV3-1,16,TRBD1,-,TRBJ1-6
CASSFLGQGPYF,TGTGCCAGCAGTTTCTTGGGTCAGGGACCTTACTTT,TRBV3-1,12,-,-,TRBJ1-1
CASGSGTGLYEQYF,TGTGCCAGCGGTTCCGGCACAGGGTTATACGAGCAGTACTTC,TRBV6-2/TRBV6-3,14,-,few,TRBJ2-7
CASSSDSRITNYGYTF,TGTGCAAGCAGCTCCGATAGCCGGATAACTAACTATGGCTACACCTTC,TRBV11-2,16,-,few,TRBJ1-2
CASSLRTANTEAFF,TGTGCCAGCAGTTTGCGGACAGCGAACACTGAAGCTTTCTTT,TRBV12-3/TRBV12-4,14,-,few,TRBJ1-1
CASGTSGNLVREQYF,TGTGCCAGCGGGACTAGCGGGAACCTAGTACGCGAGCAGTACTTC,TRBV7-9,15,TRBD2,few,TRBJ2-7
CASSQDRIVDTQYF,TGTGCCAGCAGCCAAGATCGAATCGTGGATACGCAGTATTTT,TRBV6-1,14,-,-,TRBJ2-3
CASSDGLAYNEQFF,TGTGCCAGCAGTGACGGACTAGCGTACAATGAGCAGTTCTTC,TRBV2,14,TRBD2,-,TRBJ2-1
CASTLLGEGGGELFF,TGTGCCAGCACCCTCTTGGGAGAAGGAGGCGGGGAGCTGTTTTTT,TRBV12-3/TRBV12-4,15,-,-,TRBJ2-2
CATSDLRSAGVGTGELFF,TGTGCCACCAGTGATTTGCGGTCAGCGGGAGTAGGCACCGGGGAGCTGTTTTTT,TRBV24-1,18,TRBD2,many,TRBJ2-2
CASSTWTSGITGELFF,TGTGCCAGCAGCACCTGGACTAGCGGGATCACCGGGGAGCTGTTTTTT,TRBV11-2,16,TRBD2,few,TRBJ2-2
CASSLESGELFF,TGCGCCAGCAGCTTGGAGTCCGGGGAGCTGTTTTTT,TRBV5-1,12,-,-,TRBJ2-2
CAISGQGYGYTF,TGTGCCATCAGTGGACAGGGCTATGGCTACACCTTC,TRBV10-3,12,TRBD1,-,TRBJ1-2
CASRGTLGANVLTF,TGTGCCAGCAGAGGGACACTCGGGGCCAACGTCCTGACTTTC,TRBV5-5,14,-,few,TRBJ2-6
CASSSRAGREETQYF,TGTGCCAGCAGTTCCAGAGCGGGGCGGGAGGAGACCCAGTACTTC,TRBV6-5,15,TRBD2,-,TRBJ2-5
CASSPWTGVRETQYF,TGTGCCAGCAGCCCGTGGACAGGGGTCCGAGAGACCCAGTACTTC,TRBV7-2,15,TRBD1,-,TRBJ2-5
CASSQVSLASNEQFF,TGTGCCAGCAGCCAAGTTTCCCTAGCAAGCAATGAGCAGTTCTTC,TRBV14,15,-,-,TRBJ2-1
CASSELNYMNTEAFF,TGTGCCAGCAGTGAATTAAACTACATGAACACTGAAGCTTTCTTT,TRBV2,15,-,-,TRBJ1-1
CASSLTGGTNNQPQHF,TGTGCCAGCAGTTTAACCGGGGGAACGAACAATCAGCCCCAGCATTTT,TRBV6-2/TRBV6-3,16,-,-,TRBJ1-5
CSARRPGERETQYF,TGCAGTGCTAGGAGGCCGGGAGAAAGGGAGACCCAGTACTTC,TRBV20-1,14,-,many,TRBJ2-5
CASSSGQGAEEQYF,TGCGCCAGCAGCTCCGGACAGGGGGCGGAGGAGCAGTACTTC,TRBV5-1,14,TRBD1,-,TRBJ2-7
CASKRDRDYEQYF,TGTGCCAGCAAAAGGGACAGGGACTACGAGCAGTACTTC,TRBV2,13,TRBD1,-,TRBJ2-7
CATSLQLAPQETQYF,TGTGCCACCAGCCTTCAACTAGCCCCCCAAGAGACCCAGTACTTC,TRBV6-1,15,-,-,TRBJ2-5
CASSWGQGAREQYF,TGTGCCAGCAGCTGGGGACAGGGGGCAAGGGAGCAGTACTTC,TRBV5-6,14,TRBD1,few,TRBJ2-7
CASNEGTNTEAFF,TGTGCCAGCAACGAGGGAACGAACACTGAAGCTTTCTTT,TRBV6-6,13,-,-,TRBJ1-1
CASSSQTSGGTDTQYF,TGTGCCAGCAGCTCGCAGACTAGCGGAGGCACAGATACGCAGTATTTT,TRBV7-2,16,TRBD2,few,TRBJ2-3
CSARDRDSTGELFF,TGCAGCGCGCGGGACAGGGATTCAACCGGGGAGCTGTTTTTT,TRBV29-1,14,TRBD1,-,TRBJ2-2